Listed below are T cell receptor beta chains from one sample, sequenced in a study of blood T cells in healthy people across ages. TCRdb redid the calling of the 5' RACE reads with MiXCR, one entry per CDR3 protein. The sample carries 850,000 or so distinct CDR3 sequences, around 28% recorded once. Sequencing was performed on blood. The receptors shown here come from a woman over 75 in good health. Both conserved end residues are part of each CDR3. The D gene is left open where the match is weak. Part of the rows lack a size; the others show once, few, many or a class for expanded clones.

CASSLMVYGYTF | TGTGCCAGCAGCTTGATGGTCTATGGCTACACCTTC | 12 | TRBJ1-2 | - | TRBV5-6 | many
CSALVVGTGGIARYSSSYNEQFF | TGCAGTGCCCTTGTGGTGGGGACAGGGGGCATAGCGAGGTATTCCAGCTCCTACAATGAGCAGTTCTTC | 23 | TRBJ2-1 | TRBD1 | TRBV20-1 | -
CASSLDSASQQYF | TGTGCCAGCAGCTTAGACTCAGCATCCCAGCAGTACTTC | 13 | TRBJ2-7 | - | TRBV7-2 | many
CASSPVGQLGLMNTEAFF | TGTGCCAGCAGCCCCGTGGGACAGCTGGGTTTAATGAACACTGAAGCTTTCTTT | 18 | TRBJ1-1 | TRBD1 | TRBV11-3 | few
CSARGRWDEQFF | TGCAGTGCTAGGGGGCGCTGGGATGAGCAGTTCTTC | 12 | TRBJ2-1 | - | TRBV20-1 | many
CASSSWRLMEQYF | TGTGCCAGCAGCTCCTGGAGATTAATGGAGCAGTACTTC | 13 | TRBJ2-7 | - | TRBV5-5 | many
CASSLSTMIGDTRYF | TGTGCCAGCAGCTTGAGTACGATGATAGGAGATACGCGGTATTTT | 15 | TRBJ2-3 | - | TRBV5-8 | -
CASSTGGNRVFYEQYF | TGCGCCAGCAGCACAGGAGGGAACAGGGTTTTCTACGAGCAGTACTTC | 16 | TRBJ2-7 | - | TRBV5-1 | many
CASQTEAGATYEQYF | TGTGCCAGCCAAACTGAAGCGGGGGCCACCTACGAGCAGTACTTC | 15 | TRBJ2-7 | TRBD2 | TRBV19 | -
CASSFRTRRETQYF | TGTGCCAGCAGCTTCCGAACAAGGCGGGAGACCCAGTACTTC | 14 | TRBJ2-5 | - | TRBV7-2 | many
CSASSGLLHSGNTIYF | TGCAGTGCTAGTAGCGGACTGCTTCACTCTGGAAACACCATATATTTT | 16 | TRBJ1-3 | - | TRBV20-1 | -
CASSKERGGQETQYF | TGTGCTAGCAGCAAAGAGCGGGGGGGACAAGAGACCCAGTACTTC | 15 | TRBJ2-5 | TRBD2 | TRBV7-7 | many
CASSVGTGYSYEQYF | TGTGCCAGCAGCGTAGGGACAGGGTACTCCTACGAGCAGTACTTC | 15 | TRBJ2-7 | TRBD1 | TRBV9 | once
CASSFNSIITEAFF | TGTGCCAGCAGCTTTAACAGCATAATCACTGAAGCTTTCTTT | 14 | TRBJ1-1 | - | TRBV7-2 | few
CASSFRASTDTQYF | TGTGCCAGCAGCTTCCGGGCCTCCACAGATACGCAGTATTTT | 14 | TRBJ2-3 | - | TRBV7-2 | many